A selection of T cell receptor beta chains follows, all from one sample in a study of monozygotic twins with inflammatory bowel disease. From its re-call of the 5' RACE reads, TCRdb lists each CDR3 protein once, without DNA. This listing includes approximately 380,000 distinct CDR3 sequences. The specimen sequenced was blood. The source of these receptors is a human donor with ulcerative colitis or Crohn's disease, or a healthy co-twin of an affected twin (not recorded which). The CDR3 runs from the conserved cysteine through the conserved F or W.

J gene	V gene	CDR3 protein
TRBJ2-7	TRBV5-1	CASSFNPTRTYEQYF
TRBJ2-3	TRBV7-6	CASSLKRGSTDTQYF
TRBJ2-3	TRBV7-7	CASSTGPPDTQYF
TRBJ1-1	TRBV10-3	CAISESMRAGVNTEAFF
TRBJ2-7	TRBV20-1	CSAREPVSYEQYF
TRBJ1-1	TRBV12-3/TRBV12-4	CASTRTGEAFF
TRBJ2-5	TRBV28	CASSLDRIQETQYF
TRBJ1-6	TRBV9	CASSAVSQGYNSPLHF
TRBJ1-2	TRBV7-2	CASSLEGARRNTF
TRBJ1-2	TRBV4-2	CASSTLEGISSDGYTF
TRBJ1-3	TRBV19	CASSPLDGSGNTIYF
TRBJ1-1	TRBV7-6	CASSRRGATEAFF
TRBJ1-2	TRBV11-2	CASSLTGHGYTF
TRBJ2-7	TRBV29-1	CSVGGSAPTYEQYF
TRBJ2-7	TRBV7-9	CASSWRDIAYEQYF
TRBJ2-5	TRBV6-2/TRBV6-3	CASTSRAYRRETQYF
TRBJ2-7	TRBV4-1	CASSQEGRGSYEQYF